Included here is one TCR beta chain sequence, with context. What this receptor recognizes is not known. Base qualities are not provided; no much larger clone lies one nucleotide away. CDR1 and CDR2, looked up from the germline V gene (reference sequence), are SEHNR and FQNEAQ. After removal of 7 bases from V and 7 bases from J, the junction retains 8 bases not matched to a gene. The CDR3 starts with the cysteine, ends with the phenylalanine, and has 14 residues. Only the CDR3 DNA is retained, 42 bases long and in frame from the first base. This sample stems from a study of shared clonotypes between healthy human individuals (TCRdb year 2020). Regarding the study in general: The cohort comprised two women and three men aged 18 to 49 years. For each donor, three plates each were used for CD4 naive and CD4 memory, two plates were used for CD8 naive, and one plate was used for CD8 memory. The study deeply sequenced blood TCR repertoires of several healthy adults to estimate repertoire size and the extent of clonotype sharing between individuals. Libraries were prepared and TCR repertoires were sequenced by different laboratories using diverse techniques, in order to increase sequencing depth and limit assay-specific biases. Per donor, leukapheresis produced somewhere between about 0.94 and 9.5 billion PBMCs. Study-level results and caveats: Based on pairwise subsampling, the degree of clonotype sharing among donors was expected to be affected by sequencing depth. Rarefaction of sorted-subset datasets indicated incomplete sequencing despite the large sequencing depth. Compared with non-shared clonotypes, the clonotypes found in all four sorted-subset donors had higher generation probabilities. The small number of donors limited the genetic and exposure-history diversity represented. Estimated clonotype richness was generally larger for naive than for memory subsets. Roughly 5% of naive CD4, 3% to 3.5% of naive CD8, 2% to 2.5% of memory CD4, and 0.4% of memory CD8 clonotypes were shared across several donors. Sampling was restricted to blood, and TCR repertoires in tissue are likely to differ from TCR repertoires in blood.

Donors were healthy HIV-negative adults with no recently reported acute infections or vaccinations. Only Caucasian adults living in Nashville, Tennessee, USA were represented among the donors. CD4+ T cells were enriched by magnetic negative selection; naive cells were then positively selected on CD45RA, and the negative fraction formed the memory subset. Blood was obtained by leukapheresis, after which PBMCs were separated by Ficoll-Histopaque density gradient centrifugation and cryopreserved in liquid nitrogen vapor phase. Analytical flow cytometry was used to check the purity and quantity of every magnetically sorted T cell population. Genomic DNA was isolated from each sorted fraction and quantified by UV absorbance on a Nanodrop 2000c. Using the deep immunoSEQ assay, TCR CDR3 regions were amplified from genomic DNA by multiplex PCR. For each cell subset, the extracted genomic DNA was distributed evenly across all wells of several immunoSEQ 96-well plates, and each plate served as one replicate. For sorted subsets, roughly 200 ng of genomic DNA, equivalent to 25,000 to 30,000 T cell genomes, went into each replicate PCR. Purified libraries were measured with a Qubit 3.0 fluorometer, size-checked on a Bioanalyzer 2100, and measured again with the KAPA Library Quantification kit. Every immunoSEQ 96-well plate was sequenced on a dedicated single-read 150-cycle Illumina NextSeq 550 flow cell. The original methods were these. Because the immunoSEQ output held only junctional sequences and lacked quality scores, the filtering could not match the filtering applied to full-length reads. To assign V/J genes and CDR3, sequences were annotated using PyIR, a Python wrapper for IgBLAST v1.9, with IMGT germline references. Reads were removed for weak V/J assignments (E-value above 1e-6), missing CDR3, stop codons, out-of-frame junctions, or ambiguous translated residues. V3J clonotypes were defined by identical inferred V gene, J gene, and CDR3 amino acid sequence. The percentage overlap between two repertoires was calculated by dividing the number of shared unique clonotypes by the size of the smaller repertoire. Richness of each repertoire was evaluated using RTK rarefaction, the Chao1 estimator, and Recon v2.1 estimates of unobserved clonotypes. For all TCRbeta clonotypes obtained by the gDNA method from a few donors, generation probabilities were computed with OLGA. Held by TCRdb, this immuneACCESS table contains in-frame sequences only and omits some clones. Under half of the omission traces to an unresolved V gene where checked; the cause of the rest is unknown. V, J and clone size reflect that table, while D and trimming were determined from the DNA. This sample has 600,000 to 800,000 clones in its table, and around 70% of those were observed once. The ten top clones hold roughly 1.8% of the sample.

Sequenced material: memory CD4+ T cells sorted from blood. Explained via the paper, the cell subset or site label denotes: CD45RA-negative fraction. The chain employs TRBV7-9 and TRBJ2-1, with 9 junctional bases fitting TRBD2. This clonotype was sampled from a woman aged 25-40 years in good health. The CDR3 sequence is CASNVLAGVNEQFF. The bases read TGTGCCAGCAACGTCTTAGCGGGAGTTAATGAGCAGTTCTTC. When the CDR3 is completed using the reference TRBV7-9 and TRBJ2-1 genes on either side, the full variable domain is DTGVSQNPRHKITKRGQNVTFRCDPISEHNRLYWYRQTLGQGPEFLTYFQNEAQLEKSRLLSDRFSAERPKGSFSTLEIQRTEQGDSAMYLCASNVLAGVNEQFFGPGTRLTVL.